This TCR beta chain was sequenced during a study of T-cell memory formation after mild COVID-19. Study-level background: TCR clusters showed largely donor specificity. Study-level results: Clones that contracted clustered mainly in CM and EM if CD4+ and in EMRA if CD8+. Pre-infection memory harbored some responding clones, suggesting cross-reactive memory joined.

Looked up from germline, CDR1 is MGHRA and CDR2 is YSYEKL. V lost 0 bases, J lost 0 bases, and 9 bases lay in between. CDR3 length equals 16 residues. As to this clonotype: The antigen is unknown.

TCRdb reprocessed the 5' RACE reads with MiXCR, giving one entry per CDR3 protein. This table holds 45,000 to 65,000 distinct CDR3 sequences, 8% to 9.5% found once. The receptor's source is a man aged 18 to 30 who had mild COVID-19 (a few samples of this study predate the infection). Cell type and time point are not known. The sample taken for sequencing was PBMCs or a T cell subset sorted from them (not recorded which). This chain links TRBV4-1 with TRBJ2-1; D call uncertain. CDR3 amino acids: CASSQEAQSSYNEQFF. Here the CDR3 DNA reads TGCGCCAGCAGCCAAGAGGCCCAGAGCTCCTACAATGAGCAGTTCTTC.